This TCR beta chain was documented in a study of shared T cell receptors in the human thymus. The protocol was immunoSEQ multiplex PCR, while the TCRdb copy is restricted to in-frame clones and leaves out a portion. The sample holds about 660,000 clones, roughly 90% seen once. These data were also filed under a second study, of human thymus T cells. That investigation notes: Resected material from corrective heart surgery provided the thymus tissue analysed. Related research described thymic repertoires that were highly overlapping among unrelated individuals.

Sequenced input: thymocytes. This clonotype originated in a boy less than two years old with a congenital heart defect.

The CDR3 reads CASSQAGTGAGISYEQYF. CDR3 DNA: TGTGCCAGCAGCCAAGCAGGGACAGGGGCAGGGATCTCCTACGAGCAGTACTTC. The V call is TRBV4-2, the J call TRBJ2-7, with 10 bases matching TRBD1. Trimming cost V 1 base and J 0 bases; bases outside gene matches: 9. The CDR3 loop spans 18 amino acids. Looked up from germline, CDR1 is LGHNA and CDR2 is YNFKEQ.